This TCR delta chain came from a study of gamma-delta T cells after stem cell transplantation. TCRdb reran clone calling via CATT on the RT-PCR reads. The sample holds more than 10,000 delta-chain clones, 1% to 1.5% seen once. CDR1 and CDR2 from the germline V gene are GEAIGNYY and EKD. Unmatched junction bases numbered 16, after V lost 3 bases and J lost 4 bases. This CDR3 has 18 residues. The rearrangement joins TRDV2 to TRDJ1; 10 bases are a match to TRDD3. What was sequenced was gamma-delta T cells. The TCR sequence derives from a human donor. It is not recorded whose cells these are; they may come from a transplant donor. CDR3 bases: TGTGCCTGTGACCCATTGATGGGGGATACCCTAAGAGGCGATAAACTCATCTTT. Encoded protein: CACDPLMGDTLRGDKLIF.